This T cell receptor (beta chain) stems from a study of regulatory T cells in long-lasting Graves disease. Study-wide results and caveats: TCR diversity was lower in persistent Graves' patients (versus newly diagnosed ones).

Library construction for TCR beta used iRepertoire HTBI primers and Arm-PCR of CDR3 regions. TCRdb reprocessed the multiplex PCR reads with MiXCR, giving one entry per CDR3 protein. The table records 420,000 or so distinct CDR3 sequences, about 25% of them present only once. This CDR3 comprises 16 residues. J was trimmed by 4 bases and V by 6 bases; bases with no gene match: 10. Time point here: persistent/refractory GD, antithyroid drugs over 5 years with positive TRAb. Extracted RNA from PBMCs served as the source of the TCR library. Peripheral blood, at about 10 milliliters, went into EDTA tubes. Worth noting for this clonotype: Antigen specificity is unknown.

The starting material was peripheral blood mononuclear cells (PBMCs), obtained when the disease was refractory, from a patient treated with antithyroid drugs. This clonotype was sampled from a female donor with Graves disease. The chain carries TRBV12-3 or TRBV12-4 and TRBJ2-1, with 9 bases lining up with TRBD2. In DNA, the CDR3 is TGTGCCAGCAGGGGCTCAGATAGCGGGGGATACAATGAGCAGTTCTTC. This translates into CASRGSDSGGYNEQFF.